This T cell receptor (beta chain) was captured by sequencing in a study of shared clonotypes between healthy human individuals. Study-wide results and caveats: Donor scarcity curtailed the genetic and exposure-history diversity represented herein.

The CDR3 extends over 16 amino acids. V shed 4 bases and J shed 4 bases, with 20 bases lying between them. Per the germline V gene, CDR1 is MDHEN and CDR2 is SYDVKM. This clone was seen once. The antigen remains undetermined. The authors split each subset's genomic DNA evenly across several immunoSEQ plates. Generated by immunoSEQ multiplex PCR, the TCRdb table keeps only in-frame clones and is missing some. The sample records hundreds of thousands of clones, 90% to 97% being singletons. The sequencing input was naive CD4+ T cells sorted from blood. The sample's subset: CD45RA+ positively selected. This clonotype was sampled from a woman in her thirties in good health. The V call is TRBV28, the J call TRBJ2-7; maybe TRBD2 (6 bases). The chain's CDR3 is CASSSWKVAENYEQYF. CDR3 sequence (DNA): TGTGCCAGCAGTTCGTGGAAGGTAGCGGAAAATTACGAGCAGTACTTC.